The 10 T cell receptor beta chains below were found in one sample sequenced in a study of T-cell reconstitution after alpha-beta-depleted transplantation in children. Unique molecular identifiers were incorporated during preparation of the TCRbeta library. TCRdb reprocessed the PCR reads via MiXCR and lists one record per CDR3 protein. The sample records some 500,000 distinct CDR3 sequences, around 20% being singletons. Source: PBMCs from the stem cell graft donor, taken from the stem cell graft. These receptor sequences come from a human donor who donated a stem cell graft to a child with acute lymphoblastic leukemia.

This clonotype was counted between two and nine times. V is TRBV5-6 and J is TRBJ2-1; the D gene is possibly TRBD2 (5 bases). Trimming shortened V by 2 bases and J by 0 bases, and 12 bases separated the two germline ends. The CDR3 consists of 16 residues. Germline V gene lookup returns CDR1 SGHDT and CDR2 YYEEEE. The CDR3 region is CASSFIQRSSYNEQFF. CDR3 coding DNA: TGTGCCAGCAGCTTTATCCAGCGGAGCTCCTACAATGAGCAGTTCTTC.

This clonotype has just a few counts. The rearrangement joins TRBV6-1 to TRBJ2-2; possible D gene TRBD1, 6 bases. The germline V gene encodes CDR1 MNHNS and CDR2 SASEGT. V was pared by 5 bases and J by 0 bases, with 10 bases between. There are 15 residues in the CDR3. The CDR3 DNA reads as TGTGCCAGCAGTAAACAGGGAGCGAACACCGGGGAGCTGTTTTTT. It specifies CASSKQGANTGELFF.

The chain uses TRBV5-1 and TRBJ2-7; TRBD2 matches at 9 bases. The germline gives CDR1 SGHRS, CDR2 YFSETQ. This CDR3 is built from 16 residues. The J segment lost 4 bases and the V segment lost 6 bases, leaving 14 bases of the junction unmatched. CDR3 in DNA: TGCGCCAGCACTCTGTTGGCCGCGACTAGCGGATACGAGCAGTACTTC. Amino acids: CASTLLAATSGYEQYF.

This clonotype has more than one count but fewer than ten. The J gene is TRBJ2-7, the V gene TRBV10-2, with 9 nucleotides matching TRBD1. CDR3 length: 15 residues. From germline, CDR1 is WSHSY and CDR2 SAAADI. V lost 6 bases and J lost 3; bases outside the gene matches: 9. CDR3 coding DNA: TGCGCCAGCAGGGAACCGGGACAGGGATTCTACGAGCAGTACTTC. Its protein is CASREPGQGFYEQYF.

The table lists this clonotype with many counts. The chain couples TRBV29-1 to TRBJ2-3; TRBD2 matches at 10 bases. J gave up 3 bases and V 1 base, and 4 bases lay outside the gene matches. CDR1 is SQVTM, CDR2 ANQGSEA, per germline. This CDR3 has 15 residues. CDR3 sequence reads: CSVEGTSGDTDTQYF. CDR3 coding DNA: TGCAGCGTTGAAGGGACTAGCGGTGATACAGATACGCAGTATTTT.

The chain employs TRBV29-1 and TRBJ2-1; 9 nucleotides line up with TRBD2. The germline CDR1 and CDR2 sequences are SQVTM and ANQGSEA. V lost 8 bases, J lost 4 bases, and 9 bases stayed unmatched. CDR3 length equals 14 residues. CDR3 coding DNA: TGCAGCCCGGCCAGAGCGGGAGGTTACAATGAGCAGTTCTTC. Amino acid sequence: CSPARAGGYNEQFF.

This chain uses TRBV5-1 with TRBJ2-1; TRBD2 matches 12 bases. J was trimmed by 4 bases and V by 8 bases; bases with no gene match: 7. The CDR3 runs to 15 residues. Per germline, CDR1 SGHRS and CDR2 YFSETQ. In DNA form, the CDR3 reads TGCGCCAGTCGGACTAGCGGGGCCGAATACAATGAGCAGTTCTTC. It codes for CASRTSGAEYNEQFF.

This clonotype was seen a few times. The chain recombines TRBV5-1 with TRBJ2-1; 7 positions agree with TRBD1. V was clipped by 7 bases and J by 10 bases; unmatched bases: 8. Germline-derived CDR1 and CDR2 are SGHRS and YFSETQ. This CDR3 has 12 residues. The CDR3 loop is CASSNRGKEQFF. The CDR3 DNA reads TGCGCCAGCTCTAACAGGGGAAAAGAGCAGTTCTTC.

Only a few counts were recorded for this clonotype. V and J are TRBV30 and TRBJ2-2; D unclear. This CDR3 has 13 residues. Trimming took off 2 bases at V and 3 bases at J, with 7 bases between the two ends. Germline lookup yields CDR1 GTSNPN and CDR2 SVGIG (reference sequence). Here the CDR3 reads CAWSQVYTGELFF. The DNA for the CDR3 is TGTGCCTGGAGTCAAGTCTACACCGGGGAGCTGTTTTTT.

The V call is TRBV7-9, the J call TRBJ2-1, with 8 positions matching TRBD2. The CDR3 has 17 amino acids. Germline V gene lookup returns CDR1 SEHNR and CDR2 FQNEAQ (reference sequence). The J segment lost 4 bases and the V segment lost 5 bases, leaving 13 bases of the junction unmatched. CDR3 sequence reads: CASSLSGGLIVYNEQFF. The CDR3 coding sequence is TGTGCCAGCAGCCTCAGCGGGGGACTCATCGTTTACAATGAGCAGTTCTTC. Full variable domain (outside the CDR3, taken from reference TRBV7-9 and TRBJ2-1): DTGVSQNPRHKITKRGQNVTFRCDPISEHNRLYWYRQTLGQGPEFLTYFQNEAQLEKSRLLSDRFSAERPKGSFSTLEIQRTEQGDSAMYLCASSLSGGLIVYNEQFFGPGTRLTVL.